The rows below give T cell receptor beta chains drawn from one sample of a study of neurological immune-mediated disorders. TCRdb processed the 5' RACE reads anew with MiXCR; each CDR3 protein has one entry. The table lists tens of thousands of distinct CDR3 sequences, 2% to 3% of them singletons. Material for sequencing was PBMCs. The receptors stem from a woman in her 30s with multiple sclerosis. Both conserved end residues are part of each CDR3. Fields, in order: V gene, J gene, D gene, clone size, CDR3 DNA, CDR3 protein. A D gene is named only where the DNA matches it firmly. Only some rows state a clone size, as once, few, many or a class for expanded clones.

>TRBV12-3/TRBV12-4|TRBJ2-1|-|many
TGTGCCAGCAGCAAACTATACAATGAGCAGTTCTTC
CASSKLYNEQFF
>TRBV3-1|TRBJ1-1|-|many
TGTGCCAGCAGCCAAGAGGCGGGCTCGAACACTGAAGCTTTCTTT
CASSQEAGSNTEAFF
>TRBV7-2|TRBJ2-2|-|many
TGTGCCAGCAGCCTGACGGGGAACACCGGGGAGCTGTTTTTT
CASSLTGNTGELFF
>TRBV10-3|TRBJ1-2|TRBD1|many
TGTGCCATCAACGGCGACAGGGTTGATGGCTACACCTTC
CAINGDRVDGYTF
>TRBV27|TRBJ1-1|TRBD1|many
TGTGCCAGCAGCACACAGGGGTCTGAAGCTTTCTTT
CASSTQGSEAFF
>TRBV7-9|TRBJ2-2|TRBD2|many
TGTGCCAGCAGCTCGTACCCCGGGACTAGCGGGTCCACCGGGGAGCTGTTTTTT
CASSSYPGTSGSTGELFF
>TRBV20-1|TRBJ1-1|-|many
TGCAGTGCTAGAGCCTCAGGGGTCACTGAAGCTTTCTTT
CSARASGVTEAFF
>TRBV12-3/TRBV12-4|TRBJ1-5|-|many
TGTGCCAGCAGCGGAAGTCCCCGGGGGGAGCCCCAGCATTTT
CASSGSPRGEPQHF
>TRBV29-1|TRBJ1-2|-|many
TGCAGCCAGGTTGGCTACACCTTC
CSQVGYTF
>TRBV7-2|TRBJ1-2|TRBD1|many
TGTGCCAGCAGCCTGAGACAGGGAGAAGGCTACACCTTC
CASSLRQGEGYTF
>TRBV30|TRBJ1-1|-|-
TGTGCCTGGAGCGGGGGCCCAAACAGATCTTTCTTT
CAWSGGPNRSFF
>TRBV5-1|TRBJ2-1|TRBD2|many
TGCGCCAGCAGCTTGGTGGCGGGAGATATCAATGAGCAGTTCTTC
CASSLVAGDINEQFF
>TRBV19|TRBJ1-1|-|many
TGTGCCAGTAGTACGAAATCAAAGAACACTGAAGCTTTCTTT
CASSTKSKNTEAFF
>TRBV20-1|TRBJ2-7|-|many
TGCAGTGGGGTCCGCGGGCTCGACTACGAGCAGTACTTC
CSGVRGLDYEQYF
>TRBV10-3|TRBJ2-1|TRBD2|many
TGTGCCATCGGAGAGAAAGCTAGCGGCTCCTACAATGAGCAGTTCTTC
CAIGEKASGSYNEQFF
>TRBV27|TRBJ1-1|-|many
TGTGCGGGGGAACACGAAAAGAACACTGAAGCTTTCTTT
CAGEHEKNTEAFF
>TRBV4-2|TRBJ2-3|TRBD2|many
TGTGCCAGCAGCCAGACTAGCGCACCTAGCACAGATACGCAGTATTTT
CASSQTSAPSTDTQYF
>TRBV28|TRBJ1-2|-|many
TGTGCCAGCAGTTCAGGGCCGGCCGCCTATGGCTACACCTTC
CASSSGPAAYGYTF
>TRBV6-6|TRBJ2-3|-|many
TGTGCCAGCAGTTACTCGAAATTAGCGGGCACAGATACGCAGTATTTT
CASSYSKLAGTDTQYF
>TRBV7-2|TRBJ1-2|TRBD1|many
TGTGCCAGCAGCTTAGTTCGCGACAGGGGGGATGGCTACACCTTC
CASSLVRDRGDGYTF
>TRBV12-3/TRBV12-4|TRBJ2-5|TRBD2|many
TGTGCCAGCAGCCCGATCGGGGGAGGGGCGGAGACCCAGTACTTC
CASSPIGGGAETQYF
>TRBV10-3|TRBJ2-3|TRBD2|many
TGTGCCATCAGTGAGGGACTAGCGGCTAGCACAGATACGCAGTATTTT
CAISEGLAASTDTQYF
>TRBV11-2|TRBJ2-2|TRBD2|many
TGTGCCAGCAGCCCATGGGGCGGGAGTTGGGGTGGGGAGCTGTTTTTT
CASSPWGGSWGGELFF
>TRBV5-1|TRBJ1-1|TRBD1|many
TGCGCCAGCACCTACAGGGGTAACACTGAAGCTTTCTTT
CASTYRGNTEAFF
>TRBV19|TRBJ2-1|TRBD2|many
TGTGCCAGGTCACGACTAGCGGGGAAGGACAATGAGCAGTTCTTC
CARSRLAGKDNEQFF
>TRBV18|TRBJ2-7|-|many
TGTGCCAGCTCACCACCGGGAGGCCCCTACGAGCAGTACTTC
CASSPPGGPYEQYF
>TRBV5-1|TRBJ2-1|-|many
TGCGCCAGCAGCTTGGAAGTGACCAATGAGCAGTTCTTC
CASSLEVTNEQFF
>TRBV6-5|TRBJ1-2|-|many
TGTGCCAGCAGTAAGGGGAGCCAAGGCTACACCTTC
CASSKGSQGYTF
>TRBV20-1|TRBJ1-1|TRBD1|many
TGCAGTGTCAAGACAGGGGACTGGAACACTGAAGCTTTCTTT
CSVKTGDWNTEAFF
>TRBV12-3/TRBV12-4|TRBJ2-1|TRBD2|many
TGTGCCAGCAGTCGACTAGCGGGAGGGGGCGAGCAGTTCTTC
CASSRLAGGGEQFF